Below, 28 T cell receptor beta chains from the same sample are listed, as sequenced in a study of CD8 T cells in ankylosing spondylitis. Each CDR3 protein gets one entry after TCRdb re-called the 5' RACE reads with MiXCR. The profile shows about 200,000 distinct CDR3 sequences, around 13% of them singletons. Specimen: blood, either unsorted or a sorted T cell fraction (not recorded which). The receptors were gathered from a male donor with ankylosing spondylitis or in good health (not recorded which).

The chain combines TRBV12-3 or TRBV12-4 with TRBJ1-4; D unresolved. This CDR3 contains 14 residues. Trimming removed 2 bases from V and 6 bases from J, with 10 bases in between. This CDR3 reads CASSLNSLHEKLFF. The CDR3 DNA sequence: TGTGCCAGCAGTTTAAACAGCCTCCATGAAAAACTGTTTTTT.

This clonotype was recorded once. This chain links TRBV9 with TRBJ2-3; 8 bases are a match to TRBD1. V shed 3 bases, J shed 2 bases, and the junction held 8 bases outside the gene matches. The CDR3 is 16 residues long. Germline lookup yields CDR1 SGDLS and CDR2 YYNGEE. CDR3 protein: CASSETGQGPTDTQYF. CDR3 sequence (DNA): TGTGCCAGCAGCGAAACTGGACAGGGACCCACAGATACGCAGTATTTT.

The V gene is TRBV27, the J gene TRBJ2-1, with D possibly called TRBD1 or TRBD2 (5 bases each). Germline V gives CDR1 MNHEY, CDR2 SMNVEV (reference sequence). V was shortened by 2 bases and J by 0 bases, with 11 bases between the two germline ends. The CDR3 totals 16 residues. As DNA, the CDR3 is TGTGCCAGCAGTTTAGGGGGTTTGAGCTCCTACAATGAGCAGTTCTTC. This translates into CASSLGGLSSYNEQFF.

The J gene is TRBJ2-2, the V gene TRBV7-9; TRBD1 aligns across 8 bases. Germline values: CDR1 SEHNR, CDR2 FQNEAQ (reference sequence). With 5 bases clipped from V and 6 bases from J, the junction kept 8 bases outside the gene matches. The CDR3 consists of 15 residues. The CDR3 protein is CASSPSRDRSGELFF. CDR3 bases: TGTGCCAGCAGCCCCTCCCGGGACAGGTCCGGGGAGCTGTTTTTT.

The chain employs TRBV11-3 and TRBJ1-1; 7 bases fit TRBD1. Germline V gives CDR1 SGHNT, CDR2 YENEEA. The CDR3 consists of 13 residues. The junction had 7 bases not matched to a gene; V was cut back by 4 bases and J by 8 bases. Here the CDR3 reads CASSSTGAGEAFF. The CDR3 nucleotides read TGTGCCAGCAGCTCAACAGGGGCCGGCGAAGCTTTCTTT.

The chain has TRBV2 and TRBJ1-1; no definite D call. Germline CDR1 SNHLY, CDR2 FYNNEI. The CDR3 runs to 8 residues. V shed 0 bases and J shed 13 bases, with 0 bases lying between them. The CDR3 region has the DNA TGTGCCAGCAGTGAAGCTTTCTTT. The encoded protein is CASSEAFF. Supplemented by reference TRBV2 and TRBJ1-1, the full variable domain reads EPEVTQTPSHQVTQMGQEVILRCVPISNHLYFYWYRQILGQKVEFLVSFYNNEISEKSEIFDDQFSVERPDGSNFTLKIRSTKLEDSAMYFCASSEAFFGQGTRLTVV.

The table lists this clonotype with a few counts. This chain joins TRBV7-9 and TRBJ2-1; D remains ambiguous. This CDR3 spans 13 amino acids. Trimming cost V 3 bases and J 4 bases, with 7 bases left between them. Germline V lookup: CDR1 SEHNR, CDR2 FQNEAQ (reference sequence). The CDR3 here is CASSLSAYNEQFF. The CDR3 DNA reads TGTGCCAGCAGCTTGTCCGCTTACAATGAGCAGTTCTTC.

This clonotype was observed a few times. V gene TRBV5-6 combines with J gene TRBJ1-5, with D possibly TRBD1 on 5 matching bases. The germline V gene has CDR1 SGHDT and CDR2 YYEEEE. Trimming removed 4 bases from V and 0 bases from J, with 20 bases in between. The CDR3 runs 18 residues. The DNA for the CDR3 is TGTGCCAGCAGCCGGACGAGGGGCAATTATAATAGCAATCAGCCCCAGCATTTT. It translates to CASSRTRGNYNSNQPQHF.

Only one count was recorded for this clonotype. This rearrangement joins TRBV27 to TRBJ1-1, with unresolved D. The CDR3 consists of 13 residues. The germline gives CDR1 MNHEY, CDR2 SMNVEV (reference sequence). V shed 4 bases and J shed 3 bases, with 9 bases lying between them. In nucleotides, the CDR3 is TGTGCCAGCAGTTCCGGACTCTACACTGAAGCTTTCTTT. The encoded protein is CASSSGLYTEAFF.

The rearrangement links TRBV7-6 to TRBJ2-2; 8 nucleotides match TRBD2. With 5 bases clipped from V and 4 bases from J, the junction kept 12 bases outside the gene matches. The CDR3 runs 17 residues. The V gene's germline CDR1 is SGHVS and CDR2 FNYEAQ. This chain's CDR3 is CASSPTGGAPATGELFF. Written as DNA, the CDR3 is TGTGCCAGCAGCCCGACGGGGGGGGCCCCCGCCACCGGGGAGCTGTTTTTT.

Points on this clonotype: This may stem from a read error, because a much larger clone lies one nucleotide away. J is TRBJ2-3 and V is TRBV6-5; a weak D match, TRBD2 (6 bases). From germline, CDR1 is MNHEY and CDR2 SVGAGI. The CDR3 has 15 residues. Between the trimmed V and J ends, which lost 4 bases and 2 bases, there was a span of 13 bases. CDR3 protein: CASSCGAGYTDTQYF. As DNA, the CDR3 is TGTGCCAGCAGTTGCGGTGCGGGGTACACAGATACGCAGTATTTT.

The chain carries TRBV24-1 and TRBJ2-1; D gene unclear. This CDR3 region has 11 residues. V gave up 0 bases and J gave up 15 bases, with 8 bases separating them. The germline gives CDR1 KGHDR, CDR2 SFDVKD. The CDR3 nucleotides are TGTGCCACCAGTGATTTGACGAGGAGGTTCTTC. Translating it yields CATSDLTRRFF.

The rearrangement links TRBV11-2 to TRBJ2-1; D is unclear. V lost 1 base, J lost 7 bases, and 8 bases lay in between. This CDR3 is 13 amino acids long. The germline CDR1 and CDR2 sequences are SGHAT and FQNNGV. The CDR3: CASSLGEANEQFF. In nucleotides, the CDR3 is TGTGCCAGCAGCTTAGGCGAGGCGAATGAGCAGTTCTTC.

This clonotype was counted a few times. This chain joins TRBV20-1 and TRBJ2-6; D is uncertain. V lost 6 bases to trimming and J lost 0 bases, with 21 bases between them. CDR1 is DFQATT, CDR2 SNEGSKA, per germline (reference sequence). CDR3 length equals 18 residues. CDR3 in amino acids: CSAPRTETSSSGANVLTF. CDR3 DNA: TGCAGTGCCCCCAGGACGGAAACCTCCAGCTCTGGGGCCAACGTCCTGACTTTC.

V gene TRBV6-5 combines with J gene TRBJ2-3; tentative D call: TRBD1 (6 bases). Germline V CDR1 and CDR2: MNHEY, SVGAGI. CDR3 length: 16 residues. Deletions cut 2 bases from V and 5 bases from J, with 17 bases between. As DNA, the CDR3 is TGTGCCAGCAGTTACGATTATACGACAGGTCTAGATACGCAGTATTTT. Translation: CASSYDYTTGLDTQYF.

The chain joins TRBV7-2 to TRBJ1-2; 9 bases are shared with TRBD1. The CDR3 is 15 amino acids. Germline assignment: CDR1 SGHTA and CDR2 FQGNSA. V was clipped by 7 bases and J by 6 bases; unmatched bases: 12. CDR3: CASNQDRGTADGYTF. In nucleotides, the CDR3 is TGTGCCAGCAACCAAGACAGGGGGACGGCTGATGGCTACACCTTC.

This clonotype was recorded many times. The V gene is TRBV29-1, the J gene TRBJ2-1, with 9 bases that match TRBD2. Germline-derived CDR1 and CDR2 are SQVTM and ANQGSEA. Trimming removed 3 bases from V and 10 bases from J; junction bases left unmatched: 10. The CDR3 spans 14 residues. In DNA, the CDR3 is TGCAGCGTTGATGTCTATAGCGGGGGACCCGAGCAGTTCTTC. This translates into CSVDVYSGGPEQFF.

Many counts were recorded for this clonotype. J is TRBJ1-2 and V is TRBV29-1, with 8 bases identical to TRBD1. Germline trimming cut 8 bases from V and 4 bases from J; bases unmatched to any gene: 9. The CDR3 has 13 amino acids. The germline V gene encodes CDR1 SQVTM and CDR2 ANQGSEA. The chain's CDR3 is CSSRGQGAYGYTF. CDR3 nucleotide sequence: TGCAGCTCCAGGGGGCAGGGGGCCTATGGCTACACCTTC.

Concerning this clonotype itself: At one of its ends the junction is not consistent with the germline gene, which may arise from a read error. The gene calls are TRBV7-1 and TRBJ2-1; D is perhaps TRBD1 or TRBD2 (5 bases each). TRBV7-1 belongs to the ORF category, with a function that is uncertain. The CDR3 is 16 amino acids. This chain's CDR3 is CAISSGLLCSYNEQFF. The CDR3 DNA reads as TGTGCCATCAGCTCGGGGCTCCTCTGCTCCTACAATGAGCAGTTCTTC.

This clonotype has ten or more counts. This sequence joins TRBV23-1 and TRBJ2-2; 7 nucleotides match TRBD2. TRBV23-1 is an ORF for which the function is uncertain. The CDR3 sequence is 17 residues long. J was trimmed by 5 bases and V by 0 bases; bases with no gene match: 9. CDR3 in amino acids: CASSQSLAAEVTGELFF. CDR3 nucleotide sequence: TGCGCCAGCAGTCAATCGCTAGCGGCCGAGGTGACCGGGGAGCTGTTTTTT.

Comments on this clonotype: This clone may be a read error of a much larger clone one base away. The chain uses TRBV4-1 and TRBJ2-3; D is uncertain. The CDR3 contains 12 residues. With 0 bases removed from V and 5 bases from J, the gap between germline ends came to 3 bases. CDR1 is MGHRA, CDR2 YSYEKL, per germline. The CDR3 nucleotides are TGCGCCAGCAGCCAAGATATAGATACGCAGTATTTT. It encodes CASSQDIDTQYF.

This clonotype was seen only a few times. This chain joins TRBV28 and TRBJ2-5; D unclear. With 8 bases removed from V and 0 bases from J, the gap between germline ends came to 10 bases. Germline loops: CDR1 MDHEN, CDR2 SYDVKM. CDR3 length: 13 amino acids. The CDR3 coding sequence is TGTGCCAGCTCAGACGGATACCAAGAGACCCAGTACTTC. This codes for CASSDGYQETQYF.

Many counts were recorded for this clonotype. This chain uses TRBV7-9 with TRBJ2-5; 9 positions match TRBD1. Trimming cost V 8 bases and J 1 base; bases outside gene matches: 2. CDR3 length: 13 residues. CDR1 and CDR2 from the germline V gene are SEHNR and FQNEAQ (reference sequence). The CDR3 region is CASGTGLQETQYF. The CDR3 nucleotides read TGTGCCAGCGGGACAGGGCTCCAAGAGACCCAGTACTTC.

This clonotype occurred a few times. The chain is built from TRBV6-5 and TRBJ2-3, with 7 bases lining up with TRBD2. Germline V gives CDR1 MNHEY, CDR2 SVGAGI. Trimming removed 4 bases from V and 3 bases from J; junction bases left unmatched: 19. The CDR3 runs 19 residues. CDR3 region: CASSFSPPGEGRKTDTQYF. CDR3 coding DNA: TGTGCCAGCAGTTTCTCACCCCCCGGGGAGGGGCGAAAAACAGATACGCAGTATTTT.

This clonotype was seen many times. The J gene is TRBJ2-2, the V gene TRBV5-1, with D maybe TRBD1 (6 bases). V was cut by 2 bases and J by 5 bases, with 10 bases left in between. This CDR3 region has 14 residues. Germline CDR1 SGHRS, CDR2 YFSETQ. Written as DNA, the CDR3 is TGCGCCAGCAGCTTCGCCCAGGGGACCGGGGAGCTGTTTTTT. Residues: CASSFAQGTGELFF.

The chain links TRBV6-1 to TRBJ1-6, with D uncertain. This CDR3 region has 13 residues. V was trimmed by 1 base and J by 7 bases, leaving 5 bases between them. Germline-derived CDR1 and CDR2 are MNHNS and SASEGT. The CDR3 DNA sequence: TGTGCCAGCAGTGAAGGGGAGAATTCACCCCTCCACTTT. Its translation: CASSEGENSPLHF.

The J gene is TRBJ2-1, the V gene TRBV29-1, with a weak D call TRBD2 (7 bases). Trimming pared 7 bases from V and 7 bases from J, leaving 17 bases between. This CDR3 contains 13 residues. In germline, CDR1 is SQVTM, CDR2 ANQGSEA. CDR3: CSEGGEGVNEQFF. The CDR3 DNA is TGCAGCGAGGGAGGGGAGGGGGTGAATGAGCAGTTCTTC.

The chain has TRBV11-2 and TRBJ2-2; no firm D call. There are 14 residues in the CDR3. The germline V gene encodes CDR1 SGHAT and CDR2 FQNNGV. Trimming pared 4 bases from V and 5 bases from J, leaving 11 bases between. CDR3 in DNA: TGTGCCAGCAGCTCCCCCATGAGGACCGGGGAGCTGTTTTTT. Translation gives CASSSPMRTGELFF.